The rows below give T cell receptor beta chains drawn from one sample of a study of blood T cell repertoires in COVID-19. The assay was immunoSEQ multiplex PCR, and TCRdb's table has in-frame clones only and misses some. The repertoire consists of over 250,000 clones, with about 83% occurring once and the leading ten covering over 9%. The sequenced material came from peripheral blood. The receptor set was obtained from a woman aged 45-59 years who had recovered from COVID-19. Each CDR3 is given with its conserved first and last residue. A D gene is named only where the DNA matches it firmly. Size is stated for part of the rows, as once, few or many counts, or as a class when the clone is expanded.

j_call,clone_size,d_call,v_call,cdr3_aa,cdr3_nt
TRBJ2-7,NA,NA,TRBV6-5,CASSYRVTAYEQYF,TGTGCCAGCAGTTACCGGGTAACCGCCTACGAGCAGTACTTC
TRBJ1-2,NA,TRBD1,TRBV4-2,CASSQPGQGRDGYTF,TGTGCCAGCAGCCAACCTGGACAGGGGCGGGATGGCTACACCTTC
TRBJ2-3,NA,NA,TRBV11-2,CASRLPGLQILGTQYF,TGTGCCAGCAGACTACCAGGGTTACAGATACTGGGTACACAGTATTTT
TRBJ2-2,NA,TRBD2,TRBV18,CASSPPSRGGYTGELFF,TGTGCCAGCTCACCACCATCAAGGGGAGGGTACACCGGGGAGCTGTTTTTT
TRBJ2-3,NA,TRBD2,TRBV3-1/TRBV3-2,CASSQVFKPGGRWSTDTQYF,TGTGCCAGCAGCCAAGTTTTCAAACCGGGGGGGAGGTGGTCCACAGATACGCAGTATTTT
TRBJ2-3,NA,TRBD2,TRBV24-1,CATSDSKLAGGADTQYF,TGTGCCACCAGTGATTCGAAACTAGCGGGAGGAGCAGATACGCAGTATTTT
TRBJ2-1,NA,NA,TRBV6-2/TRBV6-3,CASSYSNYNEQFF,TGTGCCAGCAGTTACTCCAACTACAATGAGCAGTTCTTC
TRBJ2-7,once,TRBD1,TRBV25-1,CASTRGTGHEQYF,TGTGCCAGCACCAGGGGGACAGGGCACGAGCAGTACTTC
TRBJ2-7,NA,TRBD1,TRBV11-2,CASSLEDRGFDEQYF,TGTGCCAGCAGCTTAGAGGACAGGGGGTTTGACGAGCAGTACTTC
TRBJ1-2,NA,NA,TRBV4-1,CASRGARYGYTF,TGCGCCAGTCGCGGGGCCCGCTATGGCTACACCTTC
TRBJ2-7,NA,TRBD2,TRBV4-3,CASSQGGYIREVVYEQYF,TGCGCCAGCAGCCAAGGAGGGTATATCCGGGAGGTTGTCTACGAGCAGTACTTC
TRBJ1-5,once,NA,TRBV19,CASSRFRRHSNQPQHF,TGTGCCAGTAGTCGGTTTCGCCGACATAGCAATCAGCCCCAGCATTTT
TRBJ1-5,NA,TRBD1,TRBV27,CASSFTGALNQPQHF,TGTGCCAGCAGTTTTACAGGGGCCTTAAATCAGCCCCAGCATTTT
TRBJ1-5,NA,NA,TRBV12-3/TRBV12-4,CASSGLGQPQHF,TGTGCCAGCTCCGGCCTCGGGCAGCCCCAGCATTTT
TRBJ1-6,NA,TRBD1,TRBV7-9,CASSLGTGGSPLHF,TGTGCCAGCAGCTTAGGGACAGGGGGTTCACCCCTCCACTTT
TRBJ2-3,NA,TRBD2,TRBV19,CASTTGRASTDTQYF,TGTGCCAGTACCACCGGGAGGGCTAGCACAGATACGCAGTATTTT